The rows below give T cell receptor beta chains drawn from one sample of a study of beta chain features in type 1 diabetes. Only in-frame clones appear in the TCRdb table, and some are missing; sequencing was by immunoSEQ multiplex PCR. The sample has just over 150,000 clones; over 8.5% are singletons. Specimen: central memory CD4+ T cells from blood. Receptors originate from a man aged 18 to 29 in good health. Each CDR3 is given with its conserved first and last residue.

TRBJ2-7,TRBV4-3,CASSQDSAGQGYEQYF
TRBJ1-1,TRBV9,CASSVEGTGVIEAFF
TRBJ2-4,TRBV27,CASSSLQGAEVKNIQYF
TRBJ2-5,TRBV9,CASSVRMAGETQYF
TRBJ1-6,TRBV30,CAWSLGTGNSPLHF
TRBJ2-7,TRBV29-1,CSVSLGEQYF
TRBJ1-1,TRBV11-1,CASSLALLNTEAFF
TRBJ1-5,TRBV7-2,CASSRGEGNQPQHF
TRBJ2-1,TRBV15,CATSRENFQFF
TRBJ2-1,TRBV7-2,CASSLVAGGTYNEQFF
TRBJ1-5,TRBV15,CATSNGLQGRQPQHF
TRBJ2-6,TRBV6-1,CASSVQLRGANVLTF
TRBJ2-6,TRBV7-9,CASSRRQGAGKSGANVLTF
TRBJ2-1,TRBV4-2,CASSQVNLKDEQFF
TRBJ2-2,TRBV5-4,CASRLAGNTGELFF
TRBJ2-3,TRBV7-3,CASSLKGDTQYF
TRBJ2-7,TRBV10-3,CAISLNNEQYF
TRBJ1-5,TRBV5-1,CASSLVPGPNQPQHF
TRBJ2-5,TRBV2,CARQTGTGRRETQYF
TRBJ1-4,TRBV7-8,CASSALPDSSRKLFF
TRBJ1-2,TRBV5-1,CASSLERLGYTF
TRBJ1-2,TRBV30,CAWSVTGTGYTF
TRBJ2-5,TRBV11-1,CASSLSGKTQYF
TRBJ2-3,TRBV18,CASSRGTGVLAQYF
TRBJ2-1,TRBV7-2,CASTGYNEQFF
TRBJ2-3,TRBV28,CASTKGSASTDTQYF
TRBJ2-1,TRBV5-1,CASSWGPGDGNEQFF
TRBJ2-5,TRBV18,CASSPPKGLQETQYF
TRBJ2-7,TRBV6-5,CASSYQGTSGYEQYF
TRBJ2-7,TRBV4-3,CASSQHLGGQKSYEQYF
TRBJ2-5,TRBV6-5,CASRGTKKETQYF
TRBJ2-7,TRBV30,CAWSVRVEQYF
TRBJ2-4,TRBV7-2,CASSLAQGAAKNIQYF
TRBJ2-7,TRBV5-6,CASSRTSGKQYF
TRBJ2-1,TRBV29-1,CSLAFSGWNEQFF
TRBJ2-1,TRBV9,CASSVLSGRSYNEQFF
TRBJ1-2,TRBV7-2,CASSLGQGQYGYTF
TRBJ1-5,TRBV16,CASSQSEQGYVLPQHF
TRBJ2-1,TRBV5-1,CASSLASMEEQFF
TRBJ2-7,TRBV6-5,CASRETGPRSYEQYF